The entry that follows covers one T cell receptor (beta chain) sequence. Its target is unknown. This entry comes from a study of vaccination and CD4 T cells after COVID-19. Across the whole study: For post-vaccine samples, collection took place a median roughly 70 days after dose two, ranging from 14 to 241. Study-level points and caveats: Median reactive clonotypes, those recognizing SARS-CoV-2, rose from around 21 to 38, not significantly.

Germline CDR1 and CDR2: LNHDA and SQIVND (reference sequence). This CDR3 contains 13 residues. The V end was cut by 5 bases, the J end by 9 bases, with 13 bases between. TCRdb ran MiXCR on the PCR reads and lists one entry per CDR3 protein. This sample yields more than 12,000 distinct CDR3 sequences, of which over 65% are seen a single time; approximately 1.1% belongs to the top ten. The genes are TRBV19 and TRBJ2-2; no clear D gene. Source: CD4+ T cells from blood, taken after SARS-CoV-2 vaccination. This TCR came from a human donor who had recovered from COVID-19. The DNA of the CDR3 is TGTGCCAGTAGTCGGCGAACCGACCGGGAGCTGTTTTTT. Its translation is CASSRRTDRELFF.